The 32 T cell receptor beta chains given below trace back to one sample, sequenced in a study of Ad26.COV2.S vaccination and SARS-CoV-2 variants. As for treatment: about 20 received Ad26.COV2.S at low or high dose, single or two shots; several received placebo; per-sample allocation not given. Following the first vaccine or placebo injection, samples were taken on day 63. TCRdb's copy holds only in-frame clones and misses some; the assay was immunoSEQ multiplex PCR. This table has roughly 350,000 clones, 80% to 90% appearing once. Sequencing was performed on peripheral blood, taken in a trial of Ad26.COV2.S vaccine versus placebo. The origin of the receptors is a person between 18 and 60 years old who received the Ad26.COV2.S COVID-19 vaccine or a placebo.

The genes are TRBV4-1 and TRBJ1-1, with TRBD1 matching over 12 bases. CDR1 and CDR2 (germline): MGHRA, YSYEKL. The junction had 11 bases not matched to a gene; V was cut back by 5 bases and J by 1 base. The CDR3 has 18 residues. The CDR3 is CASSSRDRGLIGNTEAFF. In DNA, the CDR3 is TGCGCCAGCAGCTCCCGGGACAGGGGGCTTATTGGGAACACTGAAGCTTTCTTT.

The genes are TRBV10-1 and TRBJ1-6; D might be TRBD1 (5 bases). V lost 7 bases and J lost 13, with 17 bases in between. Germline V gene sequence: CDR1 WNHNN, CDR2 SYGVQD (reference sequence). The CDR3 sequence is 13 residues long. CDR3 DNA sequence: TGCGCCAGCACCAAAATCAAGGGGTCCCCCCTCCACTTT. Translated: CASTKIKGSPLHF.

A single count supports this clone. The rearrangement uses TRBV9 and TRBJ2-1; maybe TRBD1 (5 bases). Trimming stripped 3 bases from V and 4 bases from J, with 11 bases between. CDR1 SGDLS and CDR2 YYNGEE come from the germline V gene. The CDR3 covers 14 residues. The CDR3 DNA reads TGTGCCAGCAGCGCGACAGTGAGTTACAATGAGCAGTTCTTC. Translating it yields CASSATVSYNEQFF. Using reference TRBV9 and TRBJ2-1 for the parts outside the CDR3, the full variable domain is DSGVTQTPKHLITATGQRVTLRCSPRSGDLSVYWYQQSLDQGLQFLIQYYNGEERAKGNILERFSAQQFPDLHSELNLSSLELGDSALYFCASSATVSYNEQFFGPGTRLTVL.

The J gene is TRBJ2-2, the V gene TRBV19; 9 nucleotides agree with TRBD2. CDR1 is LNHDA, CDR2 SQIVND, per germline (reference sequence). The CDR3 is 21 amino acids. V lost 4 bases, J lost 6 bases, and 24 bases stayed unmatched. Here the CDR3 DNA reads TGTGCCAGTAGTAGACGAAAAATAAGACTAGCGGAAGATTTCAACGCCGGGGAGCTGTTTTTT. This encodes CASSRRKIRLAEDFNAGELFF. The full variable domain, completed using reference TRBV19 and TRBJ2-2, is DGGITQSPKYLFRKEGQNVTLSCEQNLNHDAMYWYRQDPGQGLRLIYYSQIVNDFQKGDIAEGYSVSREKKESFPLTVTSAQKNPTAFYLCASSRRKIRLAEDFNAGELFFGEGSRLTVL.

The sample holds one count of this clone. The chain combines TRBV3-1 (or the pseudogene TRBV3-2) with TRBJ1-1, with D unresolved. This CDR3 is 14 amino acids long. Looked up from germline, CDR1 is LGHDT and CDR2 is YNNKEL (reference sequence). With 1 base removed from V and 2 bases from J, the gap between germline ends came to 8 bases. The CDR3, as DNA: TGTGCCAGCAGCCAAGGCGCAAGTAACACTGAAGCTTTCTTT. Translating it yields CASSQGASNTEAFF.

This rearrangement joins TRBV3-1 (or the pseudogene TRBV3-2) to TRBJ1-4, with D tentatively TRBD1 (6 bases). V was cut by 3 bases and J by 7 bases, with 12 bases left in between. CDR3 length: 14 amino acids. CDR1 is LGHDT and CDR2 is YNNKEL in the germline V gene (reference sequence). CDR3 bases: TGTGCCAGCAGCCACAGGGGCAGGATTGAAAAACTGTTTTTT. Residues: CASSHRGRIEKLFF.

The chain employs TRBV5-4 and TRBJ2-7; 8 positions match TRBD1. There are 15 residues in the CDR3. Germline CDR1 reads SGHNT; CDR2 reads YYREEE (reference sequence). The junction had 6 bases not matched to a gene; V was cut back by 4 bases and J by 0 bases. The CDR3 reads CASSPWTGPSYEQYF. In DNA form, the CDR3 reads TGTGCCAGCAGCCCTTGGACAGGGCCCTCCTACGAGCAGTACTTC.

This sequence joins TRBV19 and TRBJ1-5; 8 positions match TRBD1. The CDR3 is 15 amino acids. Germline trimming cut 6 bases from V and 7 bases from J; bases unmatched to any gene: 11. Germline values: CDR1 LNHDA, CDR2 SQIVND (reference sequence). The CDR3 DNA reads TGTGCCAGTAGCCTCGACAGGACAGGGTTGCAGCCCCAGCATTTT. Amino acid sequence: CASSLDRTGLQPQHF.

J is TRBJ1-5 and V is TRBV4-2; no clear D. CDR1 is LGHNA and CDR2 is YNFKEQ in the germline V gene. The CDR3 covers 13 residues. Trimming pared 0 bases from V and 6 bases from J, leaving 6 bases between. CDR3 sequence: CASSQEGFQPQHF. For the CDR3, the DNA is TGTGCCAGCAGCCAAGAGGGGTTTCAGCCCCAGCATTTT.

The rearrangement joins TRBV12-3 or TRBV12-4 to TRBJ1-2; 7 bases are a match to TRBD1. V shed 8 bases and J 5 bases; nucleotides not matched to a gene: 8. The CDR3 contains 13 residues. The CDR3 DNA sequence: TGTGCCAGCTCCGGGACAGAGCGTTATGGCTACACCTTC. Its translation: CASSGTERYGYTF.

The chain is built from TRBV7-3 and TRBJ2-2; D is tentatively TRBD1 or TRBD2 (5 bases each). The CDR3 length is 17 residues. Germline V gene data show CDR1 as SGHTA and CDR2 as FQGTGA. V dropped 0 bases and J dropped 7 bases, with 18 bases sitting between them. The DNA of the CDR3 is TGTGCCAGCAGCTTAACGAACCGTGGGACCGGGAACGGGGAGCTGTTTTTT. This encodes CASSLTNRGTGNGELFF.

This clone was seen a single time. The chain links TRBV7-2 to TRBJ1-5; no reliable D call. Trimming took off 3 bases at V and 5 bases at J, with 8 bases between the two ends. Germline lookup yields CDR1 SGHTA and CDR2 FQGNSA. This CDR3 is 13 amino acids long. The CDR3 DNA sequence: TGTGCCAGCAGCTTGAAGTTCGATCAGCCCCAGCATTTT. Translation gives CASSLKFDQPQHF.

This chain joins TRBV15 and TRBJ1-2; 7 nucleotides align to TRBD1. The CDR3 sequence is 15 residues long. Germline trimming cut 0 bases from V and 3 bases from J; bases unmatched to any gene: 4. The germline V gene has CDR1 LNHNV and CDR2 YYDKDF (reference sequence). CDR3 sequence (DNA): TGTGCCACCAGCAGAGAGGACAGGCGGGACTATGGCTACACCTTC. This sequence encodes CATSREDRRDYGYTF.

The DNA of the CDR3 is TGTGCCACAAAACAGGGGGTGGGCTACGAGCAGTACTTC. Its protein product is CATKQGVGYEQYF. V usage is TRBV12-3 or TRBV12-4 and J usage is TRBJ2-7; TRBD1 matches at 8 bases. The V segment lost 10 bases and the J segment 3 bases; nucleotides outside the gene matches: 8. The CDR3 is 13 residues long.

This sequence joins TRBV3-1 (or the pseudogene TRBV3-2) and TRBJ1-3; TRBD1 matches at 7 bases. Unmatched junction bases numbered 7, after V lost 4 bases and J lost 4 bases. The CDR3 covers 15 residues. The germline CDR1 and CDR2 sequences are LGHDT and YNNKEL (reference sequence). The CDR3 DNA sequence: TGTGCCAGCAGCCGGCCCTCGGGACAGGGAAACACCATATATTTT. Amino acids: CASSRPSGQGNTIYF.

As regards this clone: Germline and junction disagree at one end, which may indicate a read error. V gene TRBV7-7 combines with J gene TRBJ2-1; D is unclear. This CDR3 contains 16 residues. Germline V gene lookup returns CDR1 SSHAT and CDR2 FNYEAQ (reference sequence). The CDR3 bases are TGTGCTAGCAGCTTAGGTCTTACATGGGGCTACAATGAGCAGTTCTTC. It yields the protein CASSLGLTWGYNEQFF.

The gene calls are TRBV19 and TRBJ1-2, with D possibly TRBD1 on 6 matching bases. With 7 bases removed from V and 4 bases from J, the gap between germline ends came to 13 bases. CDR3 size: 13 residues. The germline gives CDR1 LNHDA, CDR2 SQIVND (reference sequence). CDR3 coding DNA: TGTGCCAGTATGGTGGGCAGGGGCTATGGCTACACCTTC. It yields the protein CASMVGRGYGYTF.

The J gene is TRBJ2-2, the V gene TRBV29-1; tentative D call: TRBD1 (6 bases). This CDR3 region has 12 residues. The germline V and J ends were trimmed by 5 bases and 6 bases, with 10 bases remaining between them. Germline assignment: CDR1 SQVTM and CDR2 ANQGSEA. In DNA form, the CDR3 reads TGCAGCGTTAGACCAGGGGCCGGGGAGCTGTTTTTT. Protein: CSVRPGAGELFF.

This chain connects TRBV6-5 to TRBJ1-4; D uncertain. Germline CDR1 MNHEY, CDR2 SVGAGI. V dropped 1 base and J dropped 0 bases, with 9 bases sitting between them. CDR3 size: 16 residues. Here the CDR3 reads CASSYFAGSTNEKLFF. The CDR3, as DNA: TGTGCCAGCAGTTACTTTGCCGGTTCAACTAATGAAAAACTGTTTTTT.

In DNA form, the CDR3 reads TGTGCCAGCAGTCCCGGGACAGGACATTCACCCCTCCACTTT. This translates into CASSPGTGHSPLHF. V gene TRBV27 combines with J gene TRBJ1-6, with 8 nucleotides matching TRBD1. V lost 5 bases, J lost 8 bases, and 5 bases stayed unmatched. The germline V gene encodes CDR1 MNHEY and CDR2 SMNVEV (reference sequence). This CDR3 is 14 amino acids long.

The chain combines TRBV3-1 (or the pseudogene TRBV3-2) with TRBJ1-2; possible D gene TRBD1, 5 bases. The CDR3 consists of 15 residues. V was clipped by 1 base and J by 5 bases, with 14 bases between them. Per germline, CDR1 LGHDT and CDR2 YNNKEL (reference sequence). The CDR3 DNA follows: TGTGCCAGCAGCCAAGGGAGGGGCTCCGGGTATGGCTACACCTTC. Its protein product is CASSQGRGSGYGYTF.

The rearrangement uses TRBV5-1 and TRBJ2-5; 9 bases are shared with TRBD2. Looked up from germline, CDR1 is SGHRS and CDR2 is YFSETQ. The V segment lost 0 bases and the J segment 5 bases; nucleotides outside the gene matches: 11. The CDR3 has 17 amino acids. CDR3 DNA sequence: TGCGCCAGCAGCTTGGCCCTCGGAGCGGGGGGTGTGGAGACCCAGTACTTC. This gives the protein CASSLALGAGGVETQYF.

This clone was found a few times. The J gene is TRBJ1-5, the V gene TRBV7-9; D is perhaps TRBD1 (6 bases). With 2 bases removed from V and 4 bases from J, the gap between germline ends came to 9 bases. The CDR3 is 14 residues long. Germline loops: CDR1 SEHNR, CDR2 FQNEAQ (reference sequence). This CDR3 reads CASSLQGRNQPQHF. CDR3 bases: TGTGCCAGCAGCTTACAGGGGCGGAATCAGCCCCAGCATTTT.

The chain is built from TRBV29-1 and TRBJ1-1, with 8 bases aligning to TRBD1. Trimming took 4 bases from V and 6 from J; bases not matched to a gene: 7. CDR1 and CDR2 (germline): SQVTM, ANQGSEA. The CDR3 is 13 residues long. CDR3 nucleotide sequence: TGCAGCGTTGTCGGCGACAGGGGCGCTGAAGCTTTCTTT. Protein product: CSVVGDRGAEAFF.

This sequence joins TRBV4-1 and TRBJ2-1; D remains ambiguous. CDR1 is MGHRA and CDR2 is YSYEKL in the germline V gene. The CDR3 is made up of 12 amino acids. Trimming cost V 0 bases and J 13 bases, with 10 bases left between them. Here the CDR3 DNA reads TGCGCCAGCAGCCAAGAAGGTACAGACCAGTTCTTC. Its protein is CASSQEGTDQFF.

This rearrangement joins TRBV29-1 to TRBJ1-2; D may be TRBD1 (5 bases). There are 13 residues in the CDR3. Germline values: CDR1 SQVTM, CDR2 ANQGSEA. Trimming cost V 2 bases and J 3 bases, with 10 bases left between them. The CDR3 DNA reads as TGCAGCGTTGAATCGGGACGGTACTATGGCTACACCTTC. This encodes CSVESGRYYGYTF.

The chain joins TRBV27 to TRBJ2-1; 8 nucleotides match TRBD1. Trimming at V came to 0 bases and at J to 6 bases, leaving 7 bases not matched to a gene. The CDR3 extends over 16 amino acids. Per germline, CDR1 MNHEY and CDR2 SMNVEV (reference sequence). The CDR3 DNA follows: TGTGCCAGCAGTTTATCGGTGGACAGGGATAGCAATGAGCAGTTCTTC. Its protein is CASSLSVDRDSNEQFF.

This clone was detected once. The chain uses TRBV14 and TRBJ1-3; D not certain. The CDR3 is made up of 13 amino acids. Trimming pared 2 bases from V and 0 bases from J, leaving 2 bases between. The germline V gene has CDR1 SGHDN and CDR2 FVKESK. CDR3 nucleotides: TGTGCCAGCAGCCAAAACTCTGGAAACACCATATATTTT. Translated, it gives CASSQNSGNTIYF. The full variable domain, rest sourced from reference TRBV14 and TRBJ1-3, is EAGVTQFPSHSVIEKGQTVTLRCDPISGHDNLYWYRRVMGKEIKFLLHFVKESKQDESGMPNNRFLAERTGGTYSTLKVQPAELEDSGVYFCASSQNSGNTIYFGEGSWLTVV.

This chain's CDR3 is CASHLTRQGARGYTF. The DNA for the CDR3 is TGTGCCAGCCACCTGACAAGACAGGGGGCGAGAGGCTACACCTTC. This chain joins TRBV6-5 and TRBJ1-2; 10 bases match TRBD1. With V trimmed by 8 bases and J by 8 bases, 14 bases remained unmatched. The CDR3 is made up of 15 amino acids. The germline V gene has CDR1 MNHEY and CDR2 SVGAGI.

The chain carries TRBV20-1 and TRBJ2-5, with D perhaps being TRBD1 or TRBD2 (5 bases each). Trimming pared 5 bases from V and 4 bases from J, leaving 8 bases between. The V gene's germline CDR1 is DFQATT and CDR2 SNEGSKA (reference sequence). This CDR3 is built from 11 residues. CDR3 in amino acids: CSALGAETQYF. CDR3 nucleotide sequence: TGCAGTGCTCTCGGGGCAGAGACCCAGTACTTC.

This rearrangement joins TRBV30 to TRBJ1-5; no definite D call. The CDR3 totals 14 residues. CDR1 GTSNPN and CDR2 SVGIG come from the germline V gene (reference sequence). V dropped 1 base and J dropped 3 bases, with 10 bases sitting between them. Here the CDR3 reads CAWSAWGVNQPQHF. In nucleotides, the CDR3 is TGTGCCTGGAGTGCATGGGGTGTCAATCAGCCCCAGCATTTT.

The chain combines TRBV4-1 with TRBJ2-7, with TRBD1 matching over 8 bases. From germline, CDR1 is MGHRA and CDR2 YSYEKL. The V and J ends lost 3 bases and 2 bases, in that order; junction bases with no gene match: 9. The CDR3 sequence is 16 residues long. The CDR3 region is CASSHPGTGVPYEQYF. In nucleotides, the CDR3 is TGCGCCAGCAGCCACCCCGGGACAGGTGTCCCCTACGAGCAGTACTTC.